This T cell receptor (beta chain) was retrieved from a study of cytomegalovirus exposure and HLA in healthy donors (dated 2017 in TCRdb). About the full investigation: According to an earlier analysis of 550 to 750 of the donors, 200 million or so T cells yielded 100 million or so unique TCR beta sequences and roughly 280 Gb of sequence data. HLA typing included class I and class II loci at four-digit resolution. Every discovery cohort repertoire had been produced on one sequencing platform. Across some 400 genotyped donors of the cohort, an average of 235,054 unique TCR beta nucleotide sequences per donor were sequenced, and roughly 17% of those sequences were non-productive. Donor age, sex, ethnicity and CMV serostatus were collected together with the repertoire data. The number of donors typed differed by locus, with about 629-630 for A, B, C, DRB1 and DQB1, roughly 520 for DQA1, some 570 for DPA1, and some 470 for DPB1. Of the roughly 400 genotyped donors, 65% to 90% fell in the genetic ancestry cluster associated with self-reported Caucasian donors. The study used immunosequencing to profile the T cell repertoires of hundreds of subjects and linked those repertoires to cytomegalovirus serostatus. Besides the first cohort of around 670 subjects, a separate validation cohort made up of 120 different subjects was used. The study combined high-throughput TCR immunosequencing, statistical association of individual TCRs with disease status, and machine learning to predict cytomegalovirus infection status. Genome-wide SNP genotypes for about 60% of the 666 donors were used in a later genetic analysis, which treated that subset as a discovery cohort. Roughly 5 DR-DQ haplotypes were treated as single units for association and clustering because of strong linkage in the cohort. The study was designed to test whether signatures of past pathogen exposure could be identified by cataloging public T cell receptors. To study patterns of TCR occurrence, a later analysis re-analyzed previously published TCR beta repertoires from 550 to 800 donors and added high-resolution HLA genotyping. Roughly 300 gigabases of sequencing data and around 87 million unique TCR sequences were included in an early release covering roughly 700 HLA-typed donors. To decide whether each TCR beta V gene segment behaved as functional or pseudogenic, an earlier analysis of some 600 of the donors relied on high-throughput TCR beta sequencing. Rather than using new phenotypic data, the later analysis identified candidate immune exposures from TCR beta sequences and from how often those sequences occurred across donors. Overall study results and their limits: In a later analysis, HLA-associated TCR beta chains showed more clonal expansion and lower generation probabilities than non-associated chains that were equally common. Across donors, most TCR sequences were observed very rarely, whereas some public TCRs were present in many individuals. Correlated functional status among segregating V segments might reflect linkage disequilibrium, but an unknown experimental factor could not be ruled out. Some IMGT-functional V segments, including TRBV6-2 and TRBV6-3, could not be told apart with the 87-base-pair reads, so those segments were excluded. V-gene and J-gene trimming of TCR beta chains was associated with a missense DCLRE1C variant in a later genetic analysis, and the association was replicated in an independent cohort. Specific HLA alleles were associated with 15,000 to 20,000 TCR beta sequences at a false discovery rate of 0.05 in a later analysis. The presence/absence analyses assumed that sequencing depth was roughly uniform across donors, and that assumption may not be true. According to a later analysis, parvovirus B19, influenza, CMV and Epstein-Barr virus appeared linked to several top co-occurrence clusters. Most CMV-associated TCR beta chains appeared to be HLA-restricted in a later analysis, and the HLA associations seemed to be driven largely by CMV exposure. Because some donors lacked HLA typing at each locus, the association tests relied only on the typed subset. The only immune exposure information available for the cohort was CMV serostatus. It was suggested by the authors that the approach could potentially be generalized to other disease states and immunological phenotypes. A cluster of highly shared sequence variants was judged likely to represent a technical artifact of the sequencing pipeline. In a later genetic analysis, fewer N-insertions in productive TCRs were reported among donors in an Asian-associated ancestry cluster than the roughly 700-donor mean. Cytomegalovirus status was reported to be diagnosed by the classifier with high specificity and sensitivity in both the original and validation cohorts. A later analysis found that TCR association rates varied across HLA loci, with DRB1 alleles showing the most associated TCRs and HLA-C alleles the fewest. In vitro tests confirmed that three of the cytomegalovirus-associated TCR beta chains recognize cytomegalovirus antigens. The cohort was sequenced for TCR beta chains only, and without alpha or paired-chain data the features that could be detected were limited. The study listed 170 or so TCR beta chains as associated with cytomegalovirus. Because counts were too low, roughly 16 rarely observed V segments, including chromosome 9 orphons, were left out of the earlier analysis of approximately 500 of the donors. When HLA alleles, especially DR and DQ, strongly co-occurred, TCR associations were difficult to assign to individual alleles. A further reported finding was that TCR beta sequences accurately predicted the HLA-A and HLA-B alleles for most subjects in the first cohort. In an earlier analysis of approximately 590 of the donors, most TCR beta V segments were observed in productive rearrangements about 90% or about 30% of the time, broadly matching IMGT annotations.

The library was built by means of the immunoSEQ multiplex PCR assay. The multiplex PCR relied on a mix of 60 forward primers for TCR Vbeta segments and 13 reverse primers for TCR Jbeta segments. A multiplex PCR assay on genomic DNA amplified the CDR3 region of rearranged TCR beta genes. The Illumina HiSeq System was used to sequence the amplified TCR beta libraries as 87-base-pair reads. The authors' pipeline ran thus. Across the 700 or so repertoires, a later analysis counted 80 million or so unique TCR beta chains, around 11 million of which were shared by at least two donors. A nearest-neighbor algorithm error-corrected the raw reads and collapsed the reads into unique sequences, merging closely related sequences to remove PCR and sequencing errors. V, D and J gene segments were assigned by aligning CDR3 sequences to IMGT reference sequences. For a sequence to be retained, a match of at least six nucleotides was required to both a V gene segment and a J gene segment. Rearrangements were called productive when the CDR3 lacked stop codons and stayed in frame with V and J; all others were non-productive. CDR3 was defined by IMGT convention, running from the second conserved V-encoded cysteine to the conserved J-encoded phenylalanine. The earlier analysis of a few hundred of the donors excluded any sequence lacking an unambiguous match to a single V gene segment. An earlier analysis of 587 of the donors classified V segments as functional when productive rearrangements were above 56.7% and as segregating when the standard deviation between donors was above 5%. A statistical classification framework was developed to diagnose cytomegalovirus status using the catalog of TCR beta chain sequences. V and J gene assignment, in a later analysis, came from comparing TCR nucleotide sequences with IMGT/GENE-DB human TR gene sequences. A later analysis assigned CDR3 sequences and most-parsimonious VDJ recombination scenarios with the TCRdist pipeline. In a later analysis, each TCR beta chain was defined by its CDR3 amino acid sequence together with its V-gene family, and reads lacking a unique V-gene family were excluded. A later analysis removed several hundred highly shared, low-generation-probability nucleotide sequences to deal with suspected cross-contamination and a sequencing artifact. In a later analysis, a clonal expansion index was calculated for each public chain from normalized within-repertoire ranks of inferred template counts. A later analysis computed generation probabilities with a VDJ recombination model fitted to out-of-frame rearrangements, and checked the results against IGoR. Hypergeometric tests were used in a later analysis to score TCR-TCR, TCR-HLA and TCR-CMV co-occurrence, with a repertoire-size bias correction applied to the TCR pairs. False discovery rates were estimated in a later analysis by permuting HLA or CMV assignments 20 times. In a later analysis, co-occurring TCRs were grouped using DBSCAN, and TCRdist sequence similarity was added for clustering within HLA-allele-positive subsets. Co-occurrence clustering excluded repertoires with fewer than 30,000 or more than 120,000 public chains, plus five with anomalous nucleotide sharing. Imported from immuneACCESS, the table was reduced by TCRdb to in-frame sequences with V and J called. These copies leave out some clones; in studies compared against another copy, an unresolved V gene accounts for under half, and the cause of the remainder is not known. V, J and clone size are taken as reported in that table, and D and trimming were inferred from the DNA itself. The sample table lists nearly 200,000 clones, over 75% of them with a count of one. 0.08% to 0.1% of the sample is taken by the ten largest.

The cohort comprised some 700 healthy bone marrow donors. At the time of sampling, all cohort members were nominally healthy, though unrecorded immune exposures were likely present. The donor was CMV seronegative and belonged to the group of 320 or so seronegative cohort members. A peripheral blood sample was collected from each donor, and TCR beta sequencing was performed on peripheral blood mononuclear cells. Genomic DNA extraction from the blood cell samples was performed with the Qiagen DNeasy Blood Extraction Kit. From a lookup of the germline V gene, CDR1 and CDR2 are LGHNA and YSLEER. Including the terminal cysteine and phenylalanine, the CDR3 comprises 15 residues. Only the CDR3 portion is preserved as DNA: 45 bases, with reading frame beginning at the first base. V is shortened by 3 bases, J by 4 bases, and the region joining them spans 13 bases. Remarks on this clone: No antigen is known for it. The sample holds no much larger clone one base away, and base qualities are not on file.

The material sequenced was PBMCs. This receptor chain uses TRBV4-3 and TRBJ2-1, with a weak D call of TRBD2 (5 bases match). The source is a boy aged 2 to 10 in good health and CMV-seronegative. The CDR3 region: CASSQGSGIYNEQFF. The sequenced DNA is TGCGCCAGCAGCCAGGGATCGGGGATTTACAATGAGCAGTTCTTC.